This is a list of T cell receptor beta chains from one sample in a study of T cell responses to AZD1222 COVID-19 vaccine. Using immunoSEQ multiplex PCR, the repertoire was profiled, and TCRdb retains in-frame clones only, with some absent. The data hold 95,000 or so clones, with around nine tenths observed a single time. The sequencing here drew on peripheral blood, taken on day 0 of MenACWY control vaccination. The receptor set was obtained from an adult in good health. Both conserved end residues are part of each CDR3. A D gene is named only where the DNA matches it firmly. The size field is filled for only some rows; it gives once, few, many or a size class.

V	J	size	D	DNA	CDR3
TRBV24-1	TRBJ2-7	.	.	TGTGCCACCAGTGATCCAAGACGAACTAACGAGCAGTACTTC	CATSDPRRTNEQYF
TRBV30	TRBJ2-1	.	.	TGTGCCTGGAGGACAGGGACTCTTGGGCATGAGCAGTTCTTC	CAWRTGTLGHEQFF
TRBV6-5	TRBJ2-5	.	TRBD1	TGTGCCAGCAGTTCCGTCCAGGGGGCAGGGGAGACCCAGTACTTC	CASSSVQGAGETQYF
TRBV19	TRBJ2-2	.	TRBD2	TGTGCCAGTAGGGGACTAGCGGGGACACCGAACACCGGGGAGCTGTTTTTT	CASRGLAGTPNTGELFF
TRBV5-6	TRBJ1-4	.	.	TGTGCCAGCAGCTTAGGGGGGGCTAATGAAAAACTGTTTTTT	CASSLGGANEKLFF
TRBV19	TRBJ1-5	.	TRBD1	TGTGCCAGTAGTCCGGGACAGGGTGTCCATCAGCCCCAGCATTTT	CASSPGQGVHQPQHF
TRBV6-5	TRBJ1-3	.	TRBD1	TGTGCCAGCATAGGGACAGGGGGAAACACCATATATTTT	CASIGTGGNTIYF
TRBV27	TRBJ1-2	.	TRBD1	TGTGCCAGCAGTCTGACAGGGAACCAGAACTATGGCTACACCTTC	CASSLTGNQNYGYTF
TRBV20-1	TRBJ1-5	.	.	TGCAGTGCTAGTATAGGGAACGATCAGCCCCAGCATTTT	CSASIGNDQPQHF
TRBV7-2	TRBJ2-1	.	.	TGTGCCAGCAGCTTAGGAGGAGGCAATGAGCAGTTCTTC	CASSLGGGNEQFF
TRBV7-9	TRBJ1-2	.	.	TGTGCCAGCAGCTTAGAGGGGGGAACTAACTATGGCTACACCTTC	CASSLEGGTNYGYTF
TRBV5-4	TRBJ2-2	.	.	TGTGCCAGCAGCACCACCGGGGAGCTGTTTTTT	CASSTTGELFF
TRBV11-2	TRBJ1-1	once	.	TGTGCCAGCAGCCGGACAGTCAACACTGAAGCTTTCTTT	CASSRTVNTEAFF
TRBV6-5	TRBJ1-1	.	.	TGTGCCAGCAGTTACACAGGGTGGAGCACTGAAGCTTTCTTT	CASSYTGWSTEAFF
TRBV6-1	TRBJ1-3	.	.	TGTGCCAGCAGTGAAGGGGCGCCGGGAAACACCATATATTTT	CASSEGAPGNTIYF
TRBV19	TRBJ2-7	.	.	TGTGCCAGTAGTAGTGTTCAGGGCGGCGAGCAGTACTTC	CASSSVQGGEQYF
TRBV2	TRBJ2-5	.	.	TGTGCCAGCAGTACAGGGCGGGGGCTAACTCGAGAGACCCAGTACTTC	CASSTGRGLTRETQYF
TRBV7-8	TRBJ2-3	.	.	TGTGCCAGCAGCCTCTCCACTGGCACAGATACGCAGTATTTT	CASSLSTGTDTQYF
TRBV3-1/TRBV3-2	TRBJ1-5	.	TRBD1	TGTGCCAGCAGCCAAGGGACAGGGGGCGGTCAGCCCCAGCATTTT	CASSQGTGGGQPQHF
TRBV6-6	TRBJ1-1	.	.	TGTGCCAGCAGTCCGATGGGTTTGGTGAACACTGAAGCTTTCTTT	CASSPMGLVNTEAFF
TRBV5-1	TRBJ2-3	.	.	TGCGCCAGCAGCTTAGGACAGTTCACAGATACGCAGTATTTT	CASSLGQFTDTQYF
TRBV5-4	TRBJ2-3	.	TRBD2	TGTGCCAGCAGCTTTGGGAGGGGAAGCACAGATACGCAGTATTTT	CASSFGRGSTDTQYF
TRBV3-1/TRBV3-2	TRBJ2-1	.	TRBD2	TGTGCCAGCAGCCAAGATCCGGGACTACCAGACAATGAGCAGTTCTTC	CASSQDPGLPDNEQFF
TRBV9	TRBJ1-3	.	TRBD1	TGTGCCAGCAGCGAGACAGGGGGCACCGGAAACACCATATATTTT	CASSETGGTGNTIYF
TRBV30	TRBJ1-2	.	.	TGTGCCTGGAGACAGGCTAACTATGGCTACACCTTC	CAWRQANYGYTF
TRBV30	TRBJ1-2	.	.	TGTGCCTGGAGTGTACCGTTCGGGGCCTATGGCTACACCTTC	CAWSVPFGAYGYTF
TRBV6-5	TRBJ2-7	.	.	TGTGCCAGCAGTTACTCGTCTGATTCCTACGAGCAGTACTTC	CASSYSSDSYEQYF
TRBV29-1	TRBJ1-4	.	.	TGCAGCGTTGTAGTACCCCAGGTGGAGGGTGAAAAACTGTTTTTT	CSVVVPQVEGEKLFF
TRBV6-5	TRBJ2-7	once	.	TGTGCCAGCAGTTACTGGGGCGGCTCCTACGAGCAGTACTTC	CASSYWGGSYEQYF
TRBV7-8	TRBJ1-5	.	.	TGTGCCAGCAGCTTAGAAGGGGGACGCAATCAGCCCCAGCATTTT	CASSLEGGRNQPQHF
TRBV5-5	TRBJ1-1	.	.	TGTGCCAGCAGCTTGGTGCAGGGCGGAACTGAAGCTTTCTTT	CASSLVQGGTEAFF
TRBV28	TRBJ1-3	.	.	TGTGCCACCTCGGGAGGGGCCAACTCTGGAAACACCATATATTTT	CATSGGANSGNTIYF
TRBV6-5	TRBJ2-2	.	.	TGTGCCAGCAGCCCACAACGGAGCACCGGGGAGCTGTTTTTT	CASSPQRSTGELFF
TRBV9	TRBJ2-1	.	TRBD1	TGTGCCAGCAGCGTAGGAGGATACAGGGGGATCGGTGAGCAGTTCTTC	CASSVGGYRGIGEQFF
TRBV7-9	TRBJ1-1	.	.	TGTGCCAGCAGCTTAGGGGCAGGGAGCACTGAAGCTTTCTTT	CASSLGAGSTEAFF